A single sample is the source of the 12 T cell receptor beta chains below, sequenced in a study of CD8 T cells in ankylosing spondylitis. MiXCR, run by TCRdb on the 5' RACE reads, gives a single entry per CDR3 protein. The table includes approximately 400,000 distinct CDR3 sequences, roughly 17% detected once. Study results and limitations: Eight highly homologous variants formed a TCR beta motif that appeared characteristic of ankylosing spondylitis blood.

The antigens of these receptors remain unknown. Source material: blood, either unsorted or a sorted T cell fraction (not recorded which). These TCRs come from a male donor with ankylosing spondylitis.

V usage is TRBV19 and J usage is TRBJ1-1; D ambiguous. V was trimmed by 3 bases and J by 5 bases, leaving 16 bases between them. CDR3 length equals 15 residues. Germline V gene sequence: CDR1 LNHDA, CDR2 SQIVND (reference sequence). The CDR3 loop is CASSIRDTTGTEAFF. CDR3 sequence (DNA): TGTGCCAGTAGTATCAGAGACACGACGGGGACTGAAGCTTTCTTT.

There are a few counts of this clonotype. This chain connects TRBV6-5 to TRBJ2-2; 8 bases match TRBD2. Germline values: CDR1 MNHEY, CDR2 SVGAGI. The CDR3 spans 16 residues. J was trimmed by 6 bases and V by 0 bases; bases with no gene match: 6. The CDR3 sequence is CASSYSRLAGAGELFF. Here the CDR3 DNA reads TGTGCCAGCAGTTACTCGCGGCTAGCGGGCGCCGGGGAGCTGTTTTTT.

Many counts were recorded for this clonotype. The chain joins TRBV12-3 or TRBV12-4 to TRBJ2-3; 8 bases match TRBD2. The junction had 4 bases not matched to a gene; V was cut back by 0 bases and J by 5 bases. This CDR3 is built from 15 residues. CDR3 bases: TGTGCCAGCAGTTTAGCGTACAGCGGGAGAGATACGCAGTATTTT. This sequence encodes CASSLAYSGRDTQYF.

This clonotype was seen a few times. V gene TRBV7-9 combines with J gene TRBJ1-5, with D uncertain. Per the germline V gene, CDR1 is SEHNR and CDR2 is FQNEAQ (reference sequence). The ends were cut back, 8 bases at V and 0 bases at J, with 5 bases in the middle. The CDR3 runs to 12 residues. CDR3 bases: TGTGCCAGCGGCCATAGCAATCAGCCCCAGCATTTT. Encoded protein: CASGHSNQPQHF.

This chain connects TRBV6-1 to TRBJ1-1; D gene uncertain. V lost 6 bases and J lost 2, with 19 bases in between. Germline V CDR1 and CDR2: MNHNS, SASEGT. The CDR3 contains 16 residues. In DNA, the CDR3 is TGTGCCAGCAGCCGACAAGGGAGCTCAGGAAACACTGAAGCTTTCTTT. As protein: CASSRQGSSGNTEAFF.

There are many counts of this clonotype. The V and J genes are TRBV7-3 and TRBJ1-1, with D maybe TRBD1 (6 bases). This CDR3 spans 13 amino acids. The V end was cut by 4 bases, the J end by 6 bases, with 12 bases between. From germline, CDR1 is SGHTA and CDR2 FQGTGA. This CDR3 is CASSSYRQAEAFF. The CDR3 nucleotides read TGTGCCAGCAGCTCCTACCGACAGGCTGAAGCTTTCTTT.

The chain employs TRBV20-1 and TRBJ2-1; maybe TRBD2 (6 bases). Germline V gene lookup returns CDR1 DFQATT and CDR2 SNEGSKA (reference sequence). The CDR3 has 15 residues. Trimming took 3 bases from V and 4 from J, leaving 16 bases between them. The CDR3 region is CSARRGSGAYNEQFF. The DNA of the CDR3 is TGCAGTGCTAGGAGGGGTAGCGGAGCATACAATGAGCAGTTCTTC.

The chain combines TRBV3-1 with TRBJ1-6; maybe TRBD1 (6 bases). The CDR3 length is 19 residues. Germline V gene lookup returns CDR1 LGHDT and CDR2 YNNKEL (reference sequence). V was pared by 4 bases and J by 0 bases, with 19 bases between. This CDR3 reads CASSPTSTGASSYNSPLHF. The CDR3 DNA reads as TGTGCCAGCAGCCCTACCTCGACGGGGGCCAGCTCCTATAATTCACCCCTCCACTTT.

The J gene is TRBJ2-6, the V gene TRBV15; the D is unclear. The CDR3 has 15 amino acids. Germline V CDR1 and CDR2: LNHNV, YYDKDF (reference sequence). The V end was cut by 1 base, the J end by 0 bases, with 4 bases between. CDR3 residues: CATSRGSSGANVLTF. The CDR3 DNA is TGTGCCACCAGCAGAGGGTCCTCTGGGGCCAACGTCCTGACTTTC.

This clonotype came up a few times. CDR3 loop: CAISVSTDSNTEAFF. DNA of the CDR3: TGTGCCATCAGCGTCTCGACAGATTCGAACACTGAAGCTTTCTTT. The chain has TRBV10-3 and TRBJ1-1; D perhaps matches TRBD1 (5 bases). V lost 6 bases and J 1 base, leaving 15 bases between the germline ends. The V gene's germline CDR1 is ENHRY and CDR2 SYGVKD. The CDR3 runs 15 residues.

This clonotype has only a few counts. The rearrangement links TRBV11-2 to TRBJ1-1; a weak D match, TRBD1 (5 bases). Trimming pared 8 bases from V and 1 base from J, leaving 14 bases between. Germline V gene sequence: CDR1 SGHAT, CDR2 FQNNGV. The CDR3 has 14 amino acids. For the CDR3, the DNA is TGTGCCAGCTTGTGGGGGTTAGGGAACACTGAAGCTTTCTTT. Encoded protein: CASLWGLGNTEAFF.

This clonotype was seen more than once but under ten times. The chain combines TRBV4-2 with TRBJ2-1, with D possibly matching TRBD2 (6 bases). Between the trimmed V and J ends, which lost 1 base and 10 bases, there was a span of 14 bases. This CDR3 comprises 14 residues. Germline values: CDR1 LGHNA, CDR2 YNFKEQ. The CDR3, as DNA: TGTGCCAGCAGCCAAGTTGGCGGGATGGAAGAGCAGTTCTTC. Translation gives CASSQVGGMEEQFF.